This TCR beta chain was recorded in a study of blood T cell repertoires in COVID-19. Original methodology: For nucleated cells, counts were estimated from reference gene primer amplification. Some clones are missing from TCRdb's copy, which holds only in-frame ones; the method was immunoSEQ multiplex PCR. The V and J calls and the clone size are those of that table, but D and trimming were determined from the DNA. The sample holds 150,000 to 200,000 clones, less than 85% seen once. Between the trimmed V and J ends, which lost 1 base and 0 bases, there was a span of 16 bases. CDR1 and CDR2 (germline): LGHDT, YNNKEL (reference sequence). This CDR3 region has 17 residues.

This chain links TRBV3-1 (or the pseudogene TRBV3-2) with TRBJ2-7; D gene unclear. This TCR was sampled from a woman aged 55-70 years with acute COVID-19. The sequenced material came from PBMCs or T cells enriched from blood (not recorded which). The CDR3, as DNA: TGTGCCAGCAGCCAAGTTCCAGGCTGTCCGAGCTCCTACGAGCAGTACTTC. This gives the protein CASSQVPGCPSSYEQYF.